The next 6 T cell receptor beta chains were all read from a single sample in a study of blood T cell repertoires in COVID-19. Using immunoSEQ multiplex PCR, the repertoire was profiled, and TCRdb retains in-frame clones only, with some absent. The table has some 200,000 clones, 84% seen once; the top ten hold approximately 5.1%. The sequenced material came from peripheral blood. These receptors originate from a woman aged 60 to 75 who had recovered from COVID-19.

Here the CDR3 reads CASTYLSYNEQFF. The CDR3 DNA reads TGTGCCAGCACCTACCTCTCCTACAATGAGCAGTTCTTC. The chain links TRBV2 to TRBJ2-1; D remains unclear. This CDR3 has 13 amino acids. Germline V lookup: CDR1 SNHLY, CDR2 FYNNEI. Trimming left V 7 bases short and J 0 bases short, with 7 bases between.

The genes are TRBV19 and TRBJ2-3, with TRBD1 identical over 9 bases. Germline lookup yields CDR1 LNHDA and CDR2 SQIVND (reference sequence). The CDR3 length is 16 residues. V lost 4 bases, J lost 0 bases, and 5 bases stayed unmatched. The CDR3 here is CASSTNRGLSTDTQYF. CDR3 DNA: TGTGCCAGTAGTACCAACAGGGGGCTGAGCACAGATACGCAGTATTTT.

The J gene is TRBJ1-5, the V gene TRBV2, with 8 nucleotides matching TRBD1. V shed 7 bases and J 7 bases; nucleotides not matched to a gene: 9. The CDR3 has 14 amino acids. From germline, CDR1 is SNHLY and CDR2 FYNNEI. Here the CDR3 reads CASTPLTGGQPQHF. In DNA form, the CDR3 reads TGTGCCAGCACTCCTTTAACAGGGGGACAGCCCCAGCATTTT.

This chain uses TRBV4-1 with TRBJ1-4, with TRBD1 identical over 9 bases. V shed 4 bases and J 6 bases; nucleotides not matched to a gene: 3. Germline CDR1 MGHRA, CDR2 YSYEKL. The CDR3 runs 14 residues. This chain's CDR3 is CASSRRQGDEKLFF. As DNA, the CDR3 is TGCGCCAGCAGCCGCCGACAGGGGGATGAAAAACTGTTTTTT.

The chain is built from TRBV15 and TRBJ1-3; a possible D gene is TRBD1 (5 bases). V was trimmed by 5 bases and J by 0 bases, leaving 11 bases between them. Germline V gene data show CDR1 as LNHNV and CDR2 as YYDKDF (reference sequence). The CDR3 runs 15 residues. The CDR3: CATSPAGGSGNTIYF. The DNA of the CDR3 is TGTGCCACCAGCCCTGCGGGGGGCTCTGGAAACACCATATATTTT.

CDR3 nucleotides: TGTGCCAGCAGCTTAGTTGACAGGGGAGGCGCTGAAGCTTTCTTT. It translates to CASSLVDRGGAEAFF. V and J are TRBV7-8 and TRBJ1-1; TRBD1 aligns across 8 bases. Germline V gene sequence: CDR1 SGHVS, CDR2 FQNEAQ. This CDR3 is 15 amino acids long. V lost 1 base and J lost 6; bases outside the gene matches: 7.